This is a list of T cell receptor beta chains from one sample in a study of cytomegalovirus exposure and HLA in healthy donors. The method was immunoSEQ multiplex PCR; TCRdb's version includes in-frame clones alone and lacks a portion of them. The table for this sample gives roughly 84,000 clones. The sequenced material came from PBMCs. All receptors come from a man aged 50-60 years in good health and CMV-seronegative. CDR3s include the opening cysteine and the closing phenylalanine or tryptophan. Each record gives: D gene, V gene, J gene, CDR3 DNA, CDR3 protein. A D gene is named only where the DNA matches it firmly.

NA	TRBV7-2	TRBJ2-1	TGTGCCAGCAGCTTGCAGAGGAGCTCCTACAATGAGCAGTTCTTC	CASSLQRSSYNEQFF
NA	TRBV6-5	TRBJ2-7	TGTGCCAGCAGTTACGGACTGGGAGCCTACGAGCAGTACTTC	CASSYGLGAYEQYF
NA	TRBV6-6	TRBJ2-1	TGTGCCAGCAGTTACTACGACCCGACTACTGGGAATGAGCAGTTCTTC	CASSYYDPTTGNEQFF
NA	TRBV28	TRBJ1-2	TGTGCCAGCAGGGTAAAACGCACGAGGGACTATGGCTACACCTTC	CASRVKRTRDYGYTF
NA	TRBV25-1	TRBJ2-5	TGTGCCAGCAGTGCCCACAGGGCCCAAGAGACCCAGTACTTC	CASSAHRAQETQYF
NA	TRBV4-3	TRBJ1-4	TGCGCCAGCAGCCAAAATTTGGGGGGAGAAAAACTGTTTTTT	CASSQNLGGEKLFF
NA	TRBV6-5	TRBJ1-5	TGTGCCAGCAGCCGGGGGGCCTTTGGGAATCAGCCCCAGCATTTT	CASSRGAFGNQPQHF
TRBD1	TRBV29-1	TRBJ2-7	TGCAGCGCCCTACGGGACAGCAGCTCCTACGAGCAGTACTTC	CSALRDSSSYEQYF
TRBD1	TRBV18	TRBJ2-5	TGTGCCAGCTCACCACTTGAGGGGGCAGGAGAGACCCAGTACTTC	CASSPLEGAGETQYF
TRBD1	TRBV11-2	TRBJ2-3	TGTGCCAGCAGCTCGGGACAGGGGGCGATCGATACGCAGTATTTT	CASSSGQGAIDTQYF
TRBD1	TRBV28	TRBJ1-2	TGTGCCACCTGGGACAGGTCCTATGGCTACACCTTC	CATWDRSYGYTF
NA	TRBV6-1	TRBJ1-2	TGTGCCAGCAGTGAATGGCCCTATGGCTACACCTTC	CASSEWPYGYTF
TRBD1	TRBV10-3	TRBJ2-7	TGTGCCGTCCAGGGGACAGCCCCGGAATCCTACGAGCAGTACTTC	CAVQGTAPESYEQYF
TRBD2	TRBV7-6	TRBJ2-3	TGTGCCAGCAGCCCTAGCGGGGGCCCTGCAGATACGCAGTATTTT	CASSPSGGPADTQYF
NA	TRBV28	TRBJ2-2	TGTGCCAGCTCCCCGGACGACAGACACACCGGGGAGCTGTTTTTT	CASSPDDRHTGELFF
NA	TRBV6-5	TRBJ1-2	TGTGCCAGCAGTTACCAGGGATTCAACTATGGCTACACCTTC	CASSYQGFNYGYTF
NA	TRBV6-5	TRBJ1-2	TGTGCCAGCAGTTACCGAGTTAACTATGGCTACACCTTC	CASSYRVNYGYTF
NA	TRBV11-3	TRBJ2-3	TGTGCCAGCAGCTTCTTCTCCGGTACGCAGTATTTT	CASSFFSGTQYF
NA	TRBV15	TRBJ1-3	TGTGCCACCAGCAGAGATAAGGGGGCTGGAAACACCATATATTTT	CATSRDKGAGNTIYF
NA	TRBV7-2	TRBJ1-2	TGTGCCAGCAGCGAAAGTGGTACAGGTCGTACTAACTATGGCTACACCTTC	CASSESGTGRTNYGYTF
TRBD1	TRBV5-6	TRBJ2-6	TGTGCCAGCAGCCCAGGGGGCTCTGGGGCCAACGTCCTGACTTTC	CASSPGGSGANVLTF
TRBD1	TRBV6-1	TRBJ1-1	TGTGCCAGCAGTCAACAGGGGGCTGGCACTGAAGCTTTCTTT	CASSQQGAGTEAFF
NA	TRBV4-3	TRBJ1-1	TGCGCCAGCAGCCAAGATCCATTGAGAACAGCCGAAGCTTTCTTT	CASSQDPLRTAEAFF
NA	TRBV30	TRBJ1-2	TGTGCCTGGAGTGTACTATCGACAGCAACTAACTATGGCTACACCTTC	CAWSVLSTATNYGYTF
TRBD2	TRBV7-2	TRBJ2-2	TGTGCCAGCAGCTTCTTTAGCGGGGGGCGCACCGGGGAGCTGTTTTTT	CASSFFSGGRTGELFF
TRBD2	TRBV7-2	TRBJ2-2	TGTGCCAGCAGCTTAGGGGGAGGGACCACCGGGGAGCTGTTTTTT	CASSLGGGTTGELFF
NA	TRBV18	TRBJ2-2	TGTGCCAGCTCGAGGACAGCTAACACCGGGGAGCTGTTTTTT	CASSRTANTGELFF
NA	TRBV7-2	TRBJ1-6	TGTGCCAGCAGCTTATTGGCTAGAGAAGCACCCCTCCACTTT	CASSLLAREAPLHF
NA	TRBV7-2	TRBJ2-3	TGTGCCAGCAGCTTTCGGGGCACAGATACGCAGTATTTT	CASSFRGTDTQYF
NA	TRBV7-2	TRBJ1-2	TGTGCCAGCAGCTTACGGTCAGGGGATGGCTACACCTTC	CASSLRSGDGYTF
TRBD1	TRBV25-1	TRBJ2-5	TGTGCCAGCAGTGACTCGACAGGGTCAGGAGAGACCCAGTACTTC	CASSDSTGSGETQYF
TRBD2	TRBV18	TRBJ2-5	TGTGCCAGCTCACGGTTTGGGACTAGCGGAGAGTACCAAGAGACCCAGTACTTC	CASSRFGTSGEYQETQYF
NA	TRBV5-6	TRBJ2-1	TGTGCCAGCAGCCGGGAGTTCAATGAGCAGTTCTTC	CASSREFNEQFF
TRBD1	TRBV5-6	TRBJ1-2	TGTGCCAGCAGCCTGACAGGGACTTACTATGGCTACACCTTC	CASSLTGTYYGYTF
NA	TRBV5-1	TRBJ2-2	TGCGCCAGCAGCAACGGACAGACCTCGAACACCGGGGAGCTGTTTTTT	CASSNGQTSNTGELFF
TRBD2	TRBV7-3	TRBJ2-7	TGTGCCAGCAGCTTATCTAGCGGGGTCGGCGAGCAGTACTTC	CASSLSSGVGEQYF
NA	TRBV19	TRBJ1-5	TGTGCCAGTAGTGGACAGCGGATGATCAATCAGCCCCAGCATTTT	CASSGQRMINQPQHF
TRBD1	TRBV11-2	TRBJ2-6	TGTGCCAGCAGCTTAGGGACAGGGGGCGACGTCCTGACTTTC	CASSLGTGGDVLTF
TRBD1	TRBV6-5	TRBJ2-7	TGTGCCAGCAGAAGGACAGGCTCCTACGAGCAGTACTTC	CASRRTGSYEQYF
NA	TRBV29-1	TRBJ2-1	TGCAGCGTTAGCCCCAGGTTGTCTCGCAATGAGCAGTTCTTC	CSVSPRLSRNEQFF
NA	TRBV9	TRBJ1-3	TGTGCCAGCAGCGTTCGGGTCGGGGGGGCGCCTACCTCCTCTGGAAACACCATATATTTT	CASSVRVGGAPTSSGNTIYF
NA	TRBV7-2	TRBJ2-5	TGTGCCAGCAGCTTTTTCGGGGTGGCTCAAGAGACCCAGTACTTC	CASSFFGVAQETQYF
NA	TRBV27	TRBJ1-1	TGTGCCAGCAGTTTTTCTCCCCGCACTGAAGCTTTCTTT	CASSFSPRTEAFF
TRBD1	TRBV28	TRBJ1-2	TGTGCCAGCGGGCGCGTGGGGACAGGCTATGGCTACACCTTC	CASGRVGTGYGYTF
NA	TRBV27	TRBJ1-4	TGTGCCAGCAGTTTACGACATCGGGAAAAACTGTTTTTT	CASSLRHREKLFF
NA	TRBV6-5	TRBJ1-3	TGTGCCAGCAGCCGGGGAAGCTCTGGAAACACCATATATTTT	CASSRGSSGNTIYF
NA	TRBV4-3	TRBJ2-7	TGCGCCAGCAGCCAAGGCAGGAATCAGGCCTACGAGCAGTACTTC	CASSQGRNQAYEQYF
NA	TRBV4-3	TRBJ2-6	TGCGCCAGCAGCCAATCTTTTATTTGGAGCTCTGGGGCCAACGTCCTGACTTTC	CASSQSFIWSSGANVLTF
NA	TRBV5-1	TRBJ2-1	TGCGCCAGCAGCGAGGTAGCGTCCTCCTACAATGAGCAGTTCTTC	CASSEVASSYNEQFF
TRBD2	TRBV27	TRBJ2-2	TGTGCCAGCAGTCCGCAGCGGGGGGGCTGGGGCGGGGAGCTGTTTTTT	CASSPQRGGWGGELFF
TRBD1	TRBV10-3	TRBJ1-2	TGTGCCATCAGTAAAAAAGAGACAGGGCGGTATGGCTACACCTTC	CAISKKETGRYGYTF
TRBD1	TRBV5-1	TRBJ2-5	TGCGCCAGCAGAGGGACAGGGTACCAAGAGACCCAGTACTTC	CASRGTGYQETQYF
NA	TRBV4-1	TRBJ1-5	TGCGCCAGCAGCCAACAGGCAGGGTTTGGCAATCAGCCCCAGCATTTT	CASSQQAGFGNQPQHF
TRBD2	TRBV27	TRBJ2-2	TGTGCCAGCAGTCCCTCTAGCGGGGCTAACACCGGGGAGCTGTTTTTT	CASSPSSGANTGELFF
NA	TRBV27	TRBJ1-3	TGTGCCAGCAGTTCGGGGGTCCTCGCTGGAAACACCATATATTTT	CASSSGVLAGNTIYF